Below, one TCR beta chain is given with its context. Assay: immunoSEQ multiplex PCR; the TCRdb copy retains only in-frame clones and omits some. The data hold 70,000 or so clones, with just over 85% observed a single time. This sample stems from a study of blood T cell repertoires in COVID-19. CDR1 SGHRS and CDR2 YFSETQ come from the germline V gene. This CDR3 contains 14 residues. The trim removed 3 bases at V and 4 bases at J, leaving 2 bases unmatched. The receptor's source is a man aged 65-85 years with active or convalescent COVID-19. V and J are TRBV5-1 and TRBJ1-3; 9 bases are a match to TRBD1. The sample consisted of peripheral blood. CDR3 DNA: TGCGCCAGCAGCTCCGGGACAGGGGGAAACACCATATATTTT. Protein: CASSSGTGGNTIYF.